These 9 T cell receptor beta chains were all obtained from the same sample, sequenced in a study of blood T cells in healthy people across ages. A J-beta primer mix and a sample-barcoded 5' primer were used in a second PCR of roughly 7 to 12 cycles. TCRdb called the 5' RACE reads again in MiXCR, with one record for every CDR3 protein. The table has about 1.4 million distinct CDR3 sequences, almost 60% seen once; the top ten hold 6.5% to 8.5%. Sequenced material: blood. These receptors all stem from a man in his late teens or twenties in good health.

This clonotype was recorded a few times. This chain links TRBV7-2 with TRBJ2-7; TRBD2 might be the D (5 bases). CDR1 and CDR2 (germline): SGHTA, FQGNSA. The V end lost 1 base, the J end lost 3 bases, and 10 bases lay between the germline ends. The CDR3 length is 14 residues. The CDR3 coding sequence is TGTGCCAGCAGCTTAGTCAGACGGGGCTACGAGCAGTACTTC. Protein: CASSLVRRGYEQYF. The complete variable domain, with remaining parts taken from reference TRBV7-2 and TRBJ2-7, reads GAGVSQSPSNKVTEKGKDVELRCDPISGHTALYWYRQSLGQGLEFLIYFQGNSAPDKSGLPSDRFSAERTGGSVSTLTIQRTQQEDSAVYLCASSLVRRGYEQYFGPGTRLTVT.

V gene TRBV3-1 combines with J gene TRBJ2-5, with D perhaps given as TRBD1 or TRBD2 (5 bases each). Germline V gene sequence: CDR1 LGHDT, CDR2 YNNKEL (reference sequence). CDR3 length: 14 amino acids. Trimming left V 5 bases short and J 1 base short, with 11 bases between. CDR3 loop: CASSNTGTQETQYF. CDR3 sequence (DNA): TGTGCCAGCAGCAATACGGGGACCCAAGAGACCCAGTACTTC.

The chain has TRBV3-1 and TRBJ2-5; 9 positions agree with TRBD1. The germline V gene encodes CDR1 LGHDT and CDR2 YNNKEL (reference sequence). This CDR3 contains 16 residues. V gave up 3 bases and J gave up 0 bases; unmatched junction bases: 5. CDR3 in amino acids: CASSQTGGQYQETQYF. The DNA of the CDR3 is TGTGCCAGCAGCCAGACAGGGGGTCAGTACCAAGAGACCCAGTACTTC.

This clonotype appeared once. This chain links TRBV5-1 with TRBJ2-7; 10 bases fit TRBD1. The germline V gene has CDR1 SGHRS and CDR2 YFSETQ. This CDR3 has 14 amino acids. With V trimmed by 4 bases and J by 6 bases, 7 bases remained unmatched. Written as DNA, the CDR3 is TGCGCCAGCAGCCGGAGGGACAGGGGAGGCGAGCAGTACTTC. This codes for CASSRRDRGGEQYF.

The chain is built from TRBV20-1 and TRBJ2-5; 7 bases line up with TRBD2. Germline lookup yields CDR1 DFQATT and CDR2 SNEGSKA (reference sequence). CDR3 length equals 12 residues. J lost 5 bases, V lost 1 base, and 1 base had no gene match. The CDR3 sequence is CSARGEGETQYF. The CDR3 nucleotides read TGCAGTGCTAGAGGGGAGGGGGAGACCCAGTACTTC.

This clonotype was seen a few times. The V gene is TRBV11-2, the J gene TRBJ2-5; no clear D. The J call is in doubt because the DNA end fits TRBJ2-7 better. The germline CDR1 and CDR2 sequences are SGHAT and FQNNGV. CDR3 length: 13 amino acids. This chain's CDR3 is CASSARSGGEQYF. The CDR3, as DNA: TGTGCCAGCAGCGCCCGCTCGGGCGGCGAGCAGTACTTC.

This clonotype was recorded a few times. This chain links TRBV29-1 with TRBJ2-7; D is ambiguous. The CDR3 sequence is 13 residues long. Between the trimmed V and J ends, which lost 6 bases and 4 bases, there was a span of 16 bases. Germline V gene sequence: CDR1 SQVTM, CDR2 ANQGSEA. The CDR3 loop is CSVPGPLLYEQYF. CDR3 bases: TGCAGCGTGCCCGGACCTCTCCTATACGAGCAGTACTTC.

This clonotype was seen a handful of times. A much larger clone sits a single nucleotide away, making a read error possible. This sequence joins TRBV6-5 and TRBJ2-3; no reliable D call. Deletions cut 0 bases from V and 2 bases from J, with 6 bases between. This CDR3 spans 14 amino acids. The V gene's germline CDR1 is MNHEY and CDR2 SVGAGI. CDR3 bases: TGTGCCAGCAGTTACTCTAGACCCACAGATACGCAGTATTTT. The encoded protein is CASSYSRPTDTQYF.

For the CDR3, the DNA is TGTGCCAGCAGCCGTCCTACCGGGACAGGGGGTAGCAATGAGCAGTTCTTC. It codes for CASSRPTGTGGSNEQFF. The gene calls are TRBV14 and TRBJ2-1, with 11 bases that match TRBD1. The V and J ends lost 4 bases and 6 bases, in that order; junction bases with no gene match: 11. Germline values: CDR1 SGHDN, CDR2 FVKESK. The CDR3 loop spans 17 amino acids.